This passage covers 12 T cell receptor beta chains from one sample sequenced in a study of T cells expressing NK-cell markers. TCRdb re-called the 5' RACE reads and shows each CDR3 protein once, DNA omitted. Its table records approximately 460,000 distinct CDR3 sequences. The specimen sequenced was blood T cells: a sorted CD56 or NKG2C T cell subset, CD4+ or CD8+ T cells, or bulk PBMC T cells (not recorded which). These receptors were obtained from a woman between 18 and 70 years old in good health.

The chain is built from TRBV6-2 or TRBV6-3 and TRBJ1-6; TCRdb's D call, TRBD1, is unchecked because there is no DNA. CDR3 length: 20 amino acids. Germline V lookup: CDR1 MNHEY, CDR2 SVGEGT. CDR3 sequence reads: CASSYSNAGTGGSYNSPLHF.

V and J are TRBV12-3 or TRBV12-4 and TRBJ2-1; TCRdb names TRBD1, which stays unverified in the absence of DNA. The CDR3 is made up of 11 amino acids. Here the CDR3 reads CASSPVREQFF.

The V and J genes are TRBV12-3 or TRBV12-4 and TRBJ2-3. CDR3 length equals 12 residues. This chain's CDR3 is CASSFRPDTQYF.

The V gene is TRBV3-1, the J gene TRBJ2-1; TCRdb indicates TRBD2, and absent DNA this call remains unverified. The CDR3 is 15 amino acids. Germline CDR1 reads LGHDT; CDR2 reads YNNKEL (reference sequence). CDR3: CASSHNLQIDNEQFF.

The rearrangement uses TRBV6-2 or TRBV6-3 and TRBJ2-1; lacking DNA, the TRBD1 call made by TCRdb goes unchecked. The CDR3 is 12 residues long. Per germline, CDR1 MNHEY and CDR2 SVGEGT. The CDR3 spells CASRRTYNEQFF.

V is TRBV20-1 and J is TRBJ1-1; TCRdb proposes TRBD1, but this gene call is untestable without DNA. The CDR3 consists of 11 residues. Germline V lookup: CDR1 DFQATT, CDR2 SNEGSKA (reference sequence). The CDR3 is CSAVQGAEAFF.

The chain employs TRBV10-3 and TRBJ2-3; without DNA, the TCRdb call of TRBD1 cannot be checked. Germline CDR1 is ENHRY and CDR2 is SYGVKD. This CDR3 comprises 16 residues. This CDR3 reads CAISEPTTEQADTQYF.

V usage is TRBV12-3 or TRBV12-4 and J usage is TRBJ2-3; TCRdb designates TRBD2, a call that cannot be tested without DNA. The CDR3 sequence is 14 residues long. CDR3 in amino acids: CASSSSGRGDTQYF.

This chain uses TRBV5-1 with TRBJ1-5. The length of the CDR3 is 13 residues. Germline CDR1 is SGHRS and CDR2 is YFSETQ. The CDR3 loop reads CASSLEVGQPQHF.

The V gene is TRBV9, the J gene TRBJ2-7; TCRdb gives TRBD1 as the D gene, but with no DNA this cannot be confirmed. CDR1 and CDR2 (germline): SGDLS, YYNGEE. The CDR3 has 15 amino acids. The chain's CDR3 is CASSVGTGGTYEQYF.

The V gene is TRBV9, the J gene TRBJ2-3; TCRdb reports TRBD1, a call that lacks DNA to check it against. The CDR3 runs 15 residues. CDR1 and CDR2 from the germline V gene are SGDLS and YYNGEE. CDR3 sequence reads: CASSAGTASTDTQYF. Supplemented by reference TRBV9 and TRBJ2-3, the full variable domain reads DSGVTQTPKHLITATGQRVTLRCSPRSGDLSVYWYQQSLDQGLQFLIQYYNGEERAKGNILERFSAQQFPDLHSELNLSSLELGDSALYFCASSAGTASTDTQYFGPGTRLTVL.

The chain is built from TRBV5-5 and TRBJ2-1; lacking DNA, the TRBD1 call made by TCRdb goes unchecked. Germline lookup yields CDR1 SGHKS and CDR2 YYEKEE (reference sequence). CDR3 length: 14 residues. The CDR3 region is CASSLGGSVRAVFF.